The 26 T cell receptor beta chains below come from one sample, sequenced in a study of beta chain features in type 1 diabetes. Sequenced material consisted of expressed TCRB transcripts (all of the isolated RNA was reverse transcribed). Some clones are missing from TCRdb's copy, which holds only in-frame ones; the method was immunoSEQ multiplex PCR. The table records fewer than 900,000 clones, 17% of them present only once. The sample consisted of naive CD4+ T cells from blood. Receptors were obtained from a young woman in good health.

The chain employs TRBV7-9 and TRBJ2-6; D unclear. The CDR3 length is 12 residues. Trimming left V 11 bases short and J 4 bases short, with 9 bases between. Germline V CDR1 and CDR2: SEHNR, FQNEAQ (reference sequence). This CDR3 reads CAESAGANVLTF. CDR3 in DNA: TGTGCCGAATCGGCGGGGGCCAACGTCCTGACTTTC.

This clone was seen a handful of times. The chain is built from TRBV7-2 and TRBJ2-1; D may correspond to TRBD1 or TRBD2 (7 bases each). V was shortened by 5 bases and J by 5 bases, with 19 bases between the two germline ends. The CDR3 is 16 residues long. Germline V gives CDR1 SGHTA, CDR2 FQGNSA. DNA for the CDR3: TGTGCCAGCAGCGAAGGGGGCGGGAGACGCGACAATGAGCAGTTCTTC. This codes for CASSEGGGRRDNEQFF. Full variable domain (missing parts from reference TRBV7-2 and TRBJ2-1): GAGVSQSPSNKVTEKGKDVELRCDPISGHTALYWYRQSLGQGLEFLIYFQGNSAPDKSGLPSDRFSAERTGGSVSTLTIQRTQQEDSAVYLCASSEGGGRRDNEQFFGPGTRLTVL.

The chain links TRBV5-4 to TRBJ2-3; 7 bases are shared with TRBD1. After removal of 4 bases from V and 3 bases from J, the junction contained 17 bases not matched to a gene. The CDR3 runs to 18 residues. The germline gives CDR1 SGHNT, CDR2 YYREEE (reference sequence). CDR3 loop: CASSGLGTELNPTDTQYF. The CDR3 DNA sequence: TGTGCCAGCAGCGGTCTAGGGACAGAGTTAAACCCTACAGATACGCAGTATTTT. The whole variable domain, remainder taken from reference TRBV5-4 and TRBJ2-3, is ETGVTQSPTHLIKTRGQQVTLRCSSQSGHNTVSWYQQALGQGPQFIFQYYREEENGRGNFPPRFSGLQFPNYSSELNVNALELDDSALYLCASSGLGTELNPTDTQYFGPGTRLTVL.

This chain uses TRBV5-1 with TRBJ1-2; TRBD1 aligns across 8 bases. V dropped 5 bases and J dropped 0; count of bases not matched to a gene: 0. The CDR3 contains 13 residues. Germline CDR1 and CDR2: SGHRS and YFSETQ. CDR3 bases: TGCGCCAGCAGGACAGGGGCTAACTATGGCTACACCTTC. Amino acids: CASRTGANYGYTF.

The rearrangement joins TRBV9 to TRBJ2-5; TRBD2 might be the D (5 bases). Germline V CDR1 and CDR2: SGDLS, YYNGEE. V was shortened by 0 bases and J by 5 bases, with 8 bases between the two germline ends. This CDR3 comprises 13 residues. CDR3 protein: CASSVGRFETQYF. CDR3 nucleotides: TGTGCCAGCAGCGTAGGGAGGTTCGAGACCCAGTACTTC.

This clone was counted only a few times. The V and J genes are TRBV7-9 and TRBJ2-5, with D perhaps TRBD1 (5 bases). The CDR3 covers 15 residues. The germline V and J ends were trimmed by 2 bases and 5 bases, with 15 bases remaining between them. Germline V gives CDR1 SEHNR, CDR2 FQNEAQ (reference sequence). The CDR3: CASSLISQGGETQYF. CDR3 bases: TGTGCCAGCAGCTTAATTTCCCAGGGTGGGGAGACCCAGTACTTC.

This clone was observed a handful of times. J is TRBJ1-1 and V is TRBV19; TRBD1 matches at 8 bases. CDR3 length equals 15 residues. Looked up from germline, CDR1 is LNHDA and CDR2 is SQIVND (reference sequence). The V gene end was trimmed by 5 bases and the J gene end by 5 bases; junction bases not matched to a gene: 10. The CDR3 sequence is CASSRSRQGMTEAFF. CDR3 coding DNA: TGTGCCAGTAGTCGATCGCGACAGGGGATGACTGAAGCTTTCTTT. The complete variable domain, with remaining parts taken from reference TRBV19 and TRBJ1-1, reads DGGITQSPKYLFRKEGQNVTLSCEQNLNHDAMYWYRQDPGQGLRLIYYSQIVNDFQKGDIAEGYSVSREKKESFPLTVTSAQKNPTAFYLCASSRSRQGMTEAFFGQGTRLTVV.

With respect to this clone: The identical CDR3 is also encoded by other nucleotide sequences in the sample. The chain links TRBV5-1 to TRBJ2-3; D unresolved. This CDR3 is built from 13 residues. Deletions cut 1 base from V and 4 bases from J, with 7 bases between. Per the germline V gene, CDR1 is SGHRS and CDR2 is YFSETQ. In nucleotides, the CDR3 is TGCGCCAGCAGCTTGTGGGGTCCAGATACGCAGTATTTT. It encodes CASSLWGPDTQYF.

CDR3 in amino acids: CASSTRTNYGYTF. The CDR3 DNA follows: TGTGCCTCCTCGACACGAACTAACTATGGCTACACCTTC. V gene TRBV30 combines with J gene TRBJ1-2; D gene unclear. The V end was cut by 7 bases, the J end by 0 bases, with 12 bases between. This CDR3 region has 13 residues. Germline-derived CDR1 and CDR2 are GTSNPN and SVGIG (reference sequence).

There are a few counts of this clone. The J gene is TRBJ1-1, the V gene TRBV27; 7 bases fit TRBD1. Germline values: CDR1 MNHEY, CDR2 SMNVEV (reference sequence). V lost 3 bases and J lost 4; bases outside the gene matches: 5. The CDR3 has 14 residues. The DNA for the CDR3 is TGTGCCAGCAGTTTTCGACAGGGAGGCACTGAAGCTTTCTTT. Protein sequence: CASSFRQGGTEAFF.

This clone has only a few counts. This chain connects TRBV7-9 to TRBJ2-7, with D perhaps TRBD2 (5 bases). Germline-derived CDR1 and CDR2 are SEHNR and FQNEAQ (reference sequence). V gave up 5 bases and J gave up 7 bases, with 9 bases separating them. The CDR3 totals 11 residues. The CDR3 DNA reads as TGTGCCAGCAGCCCGGACTGGGAGCAGTACTTC. The encoded protein is CASSPDWEQYF.

The chain combines TRBV7-2 with TRBJ2-5; TRBD2 matches 14 bases. The V gene's germline CDR1 is SGHTA and CDR2 FQGNSA. The CDR3 is 16 amino acids. The J segment lost 4 bases and the V segment lost 3 bases, leaving 4 bases of the junction unmatched. For the CDR3, the DNA is TGTGCCAGCAGCTTGGGACTAGCGGGAGATGTAGAGACCCAGTACTTC. As protein: CASSLGLAGDVETQYF.

This clone was counted between two and nine times. The V gene is TRBV5-1, the J gene TRBJ1-2; 7 bases align to TRBD1. Trimming took 0 bases from V and 2 from J; bases not matched to a gene: 1. The CDR3 spans 14 residues. Germline loops: CDR1 SGHRS, CDR2 YFSETQ. The CDR3 is CASSLGGQNYGYTF. CDR3 sequence (DNA): TGCGCCAGCAGCTTGGGGGGACAGAACTATGGCTACACCTTC.

CDR3 residues: CASSQSTGGNYGYTF. CDR3 DNA: TGTGCCAGCTCACAGTCGACAGGGGGAAACTATGGCTACACCTTC. V is TRBV18 and J is TRBJ1-2; 9 bases line up with TRBD1. The V and J ends lost 4 bases and 2 bases, in that order; junction bases with no gene match: 5. The germline CDR1 and CDR2 sequences are KGHSH and LQKENI. The CDR3 has 15 amino acids.

A remark on this clone: An end of the junction differs from the germline gene, which may be a read error. The V gene is TRBV2, the J gene TRBJ1-4; D is unclear. The CDR3 sequence is 14 residues long. Germline-derived CDR1 and CDR2 are SNHLY and FYNNEI. CDR3 nucleotide sequence: TGCCTAGAAAATGGACTGAATCAATTCGAAAAACTGTTTTTT. Translating gives CLENGLNQFEKLFF.

This chain joins TRBV7-8 and TRBJ1-1, with TRBD1 identical over 8 bases. Germline values: CDR1 SGHVS, CDR2 FQNEAQ. V dropped 8 bases and J dropped 5; count of bases not matched to a gene: 4. The CDR3 loop spans 12 amino acids. The CDR3 coding sequence is TGTGCCAGCGAACAGGGGGGGACTGAAGCTTTCTTT. It yields the protein CASEQGGTEAFF.

This clone was observed a few times. The chain combines TRBV6-6 with TRBJ1-4, with TRBD1 matching 9 bases. CDR1 is MNHNY, CDR2 SVGAGI, per germline (reference sequence). This CDR3 comprises 14 residues. With 5 bases clipped from V and 8 bases from J, the junction kept 6 bases outside the gene matches. The DNA of the CDR3 is TGTGCCAGCAGTGGACAGGGGAAAAGGGAAAAACTGTTTTTT. Its translation: CASSGQGKREKLFF.

This clone has just a few counts. V is TRBV28 and J is TRBJ2-5; 7 positions match TRBD2. The V gene end was trimmed by 6 bases and the J gene end by 4 bases; junction bases not matched to a gene: 14. The germline gives CDR1 MDHEN, CDR2 SYDVKM. This CDR3 region has 16 residues. The CDR3 DNA is TGTGCCAGCAGGACCTCGTCGGGGGGTGAGATAGAGACCCAGTACTTC. It translates to CASRTSSGGEIETQYF. The complete variable domain, with remaining parts taken from reference TRBV28 and TRBJ2-5, reads DVKVTQSSRYLVKRTGEKVFLECVQDMDHENMFWYRQDPGLGLRLIYFSYDVKMKEKGDIPEGYSVSREKKERFSLILESASTNQTSMYLCASRTSSGGEIETQYFGPGTRLLVL.

This clone was detected only a few times. The V gene is TRBV19, the J gene TRBJ1-1; D may be TRBD1 (6 bases). Germline V lookup: CDR1 LNHDA, CDR2 SQIVND (reference sequence). Deletions cut 6 bases from V and 4 bases from J, with 15 bases between. CDR3 size: 14 residues. Written as DNA, the CDR3 is TGTGCCAGTAGAACAACAGGGTCGAGCACTGAAGCTTTCTTT. This sequence encodes CASRTTGSSTEAFF.

As to this clone: The sample contains more than one DNA sequence encoding this CDR3. The genes are TRBV6-5 and TRBJ2-1; D uncertain. Germline V gene lookup returns CDR1 MNHEY and CDR2 SVGAGI. CDR3 length equals 14 residues. V lost 2 bases, J lost 3 bases, and 8 bases lay in between. CDR3 nucleotide sequence: TGTGCCAGCAGTTACGGTGGCAGCTACAATGAGCAGTTCTTC. As protein: CASSYGGSYNEQFF.

This clone has just a few counts. In the same sample, other DNA sequences code for this CDR3. J is TRBJ2-3 and V is TRBV5-1, with 7 nucleotides matching TRBD1. Germline loops: CDR1 SGHRS, CDR2 YFSETQ. V gave up 0 bases and J gave up 1 base; unmatched junction bases: 2. The CDR3 has 15 amino acids. The CDR3 sequence: CASSLGQGGTDTQYF. CDR3 sequence (DNA): TGCGCCAGCAGCTTGGGACAGGGAGGCACAGATACGCAGTATTTT.

The chain couples TRBV18 to TRBJ1-1, with a possible D match to TRBD1 (6 bases). The length of the CDR3 is 15 residues. Trimming stripped 4 bases from V and 5 bases from J, with 17 bases between. Germline CDR1 is KGHSH and CDR2 is LQKENI. This CDR3 is CASSLLQGEGTEAFF. The CDR3 DNA reads TGTGCCAGCTCACTACTACAGGGTGAGGGGACTGAAGCTTTCTTT.

About this clone: Other DNA sequences of this sample code for an identical CDR3. The rearrangement joins TRBV2 to TRBJ2-5; D possibly corresponds to TRBD1 (6 bases). Germline values: CDR1 SNHLY, CDR2 FYNNEI. The CDR3 runs 13 residues. V was pared by 4 bases and J by 1 base, with 7 bases between. CDR3 in amino acids: CASSGTVQETQYF. CDR3 DNA sequence: TGTGCCAGCAGTGGGACAGTCCAAGAGACCCAGTACTTC. The complete variable domain, with remaining parts taken from reference TRBV2 and TRBJ2-5, reads EPEVTQTPSHQVTQMGQEVILRCVPISNHLYFYWYRQILGQKVEFLVSFYNNEISEKSEIFDDQFSVERPDGSNFTLKIRSTKLEDSAMYFCASSGTVQETQYFGPGTRLLVL.

The chain combines TRBV19 with TRBJ1-1; D not certain. The V gene lost 3 bases and the J gene lost 1 base, with 15 bases spanning the gap. The V gene's germline CDR1 is LNHDA and CDR2 SQIVND (reference sequence). The CDR3 is 16 amino acids. CDR3 in DNA: TGTGCCAGTAGTATTGGGTGGTACAGCCAGAACACTGAAGCTTTCTTT. Translating gives CASSIGWYSQNTEAFF.

This clone has more than one count but fewer than ten. The rearrangement links TRBV5-1 to TRBJ2-3; 7 bases agree with TRBD2. With V trimmed by 4 bases and J by 1 base, 6 bases remained unmatched. This CDR3 has 15 residues. In germline, CDR1 is SGHRS, CDR2 YFSETQ. The CDR3, as DNA: TGCGCCAGCAGCACATTAGCGGGCGGCACAGATACGCAGTATTTT. Its translation: CASSTLAGGTDTQYF. Drawing the rest from reference TRBV5-1 and TRBJ2-3, the complete variable domain is KAGVTQTPRYLIKTRGQQVTLSCSPISGHRSVSWYQQTPGQGLQFLFEYFSETQRNKGNFPGRFSGRQFSNSRSEMNVSTLELGDSALYLCASSTLAGGTDTQYFGPGTRLTVL.

This clone appeared a few times. V usage is TRBV2 and J usage is TRBJ2-6; D may be TRBD1 or TRBD2 (5 bases each). Trimming took off 11 bases at V and 6 bases at J, with 23 bases between the two ends. Germline CDR1 and CDR2: SNHLY and FYNNEI. The length of the CDR3 is 16 residues. This CDR3 is CARGPGNSFVANVLTF. CDR3 coding DNA: TGTGCCCGAGGGCCAGGGAACTCTTTCGTGGCCAACGTCCTGACTTTC.